In its sample, the clone carrying this T cell receptor beta chain was seen once. Its antigen is currently unknown. Other DNA sequences in this sample translate to the same CDR3. The source of the sample is a study of shared clonotypes between healthy human individuals. In the study overall: Each donor's CD4 naive and CD4 memory cells filled three plates apiece, CD8 naive two, and CD8 memory one. The study's findings and limits: Generation probability values for non-shared clonotypes were lower than those for clonotypes shared by all four donors. Of the naive CD4 clonotypes, around 5% were shared across four donors.

It was across several immunoSEQ plates that each subset's genomic DNA was evenly split. Measured with immunoSEQ multiplex PCR; TCRdb has only the in-frame clones, and not every one. The table includes 750,000 to 1,000,000 clones, 80% to 95% detected once. It was CD45RO-negative cells, positively selected for CCR7, that made up naive CD8 cells, with terminally differentiated effector memory CD45RA+ cells excluded. The CDR3 is 12 residues long. Germline CDR1 reads LNHNV; CDR2 reads YYDKDF (reference sequence). Between the trimmed V and J ends, which lost 1 base and 3 bases, there was a span of 3 bases.

This TCR was sampled from a man aged 30 to 39 in good health. The chain couples TRBV15 to TRBJ1-1; no definite D call. What was sequenced was naive CD8+ T cells sorted from blood. The DNA for the CDR3 is TGTGCCACCAGCAGAGGAGACACTGAAGCTTTCTTT. Its translation: CATSRGDTEAFF.